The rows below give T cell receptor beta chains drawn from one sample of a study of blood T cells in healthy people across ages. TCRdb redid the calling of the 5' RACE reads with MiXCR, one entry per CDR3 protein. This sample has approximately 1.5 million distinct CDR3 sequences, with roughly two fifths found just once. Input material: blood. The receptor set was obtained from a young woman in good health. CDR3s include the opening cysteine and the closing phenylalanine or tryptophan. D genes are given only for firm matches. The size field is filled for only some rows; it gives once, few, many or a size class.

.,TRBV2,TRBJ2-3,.,TGTGCCAGCAGTGAGGGGGCGGGCCGCACAGATACGCAGTATTTT,CASSEGAGRTDTQYF
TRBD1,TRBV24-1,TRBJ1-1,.,TGTGCCACCAGCAACACAGGGGGAGACACTGAAGCTTTCTTT,CATSNTGGDTEAFF
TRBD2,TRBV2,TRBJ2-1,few,TGTGCCAGCAGCCGGGAGGGTTTAAGTGAGCAGTTCTTC,CASSREGLSEQFF
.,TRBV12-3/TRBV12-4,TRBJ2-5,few,TGTGCCAGCAGTTCAATATACAATGAGCAGTACTTC,CASSSIYNEQYF
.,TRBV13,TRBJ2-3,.,TGTGCCAGCAGCTTATCTGGCCTCACAGATACGCAGTATTTT,CASSLSGLTDTQYF
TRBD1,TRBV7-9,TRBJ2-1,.,TGTGCCAGCAAATCCCGGGACAGAACCTACAATGAGCAGTTCTTC,CASKSRDRTYNEQFF
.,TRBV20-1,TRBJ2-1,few,TGCAGTGCCGTACCCTACAATGAGCAGTTCTTC,CSAVPYNEQFF
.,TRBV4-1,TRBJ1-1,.,TGCGCCAGCAGCCCACCCAGGGCGAACACTGAAGCTTTCTTT,CASSPPRANTEAFF
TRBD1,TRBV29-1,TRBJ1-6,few,TGCAGCGTTGAAATGGGGACAGGGAGCTCCTATAATTCACCCCTCCACTTT,CSVEMGTGSSYNSPLHF
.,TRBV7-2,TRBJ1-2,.,TGTGCCAGCAGCTTAGTTGGGGCGGCACGAGACTATGGCTACACCTTC,CASSLVGAARDYGYTF
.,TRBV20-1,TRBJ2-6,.,TGCAGTGCTACCCCGGACACTGGGGCCAACGTCCTGACTTTC,CSATPDTGANVLTF
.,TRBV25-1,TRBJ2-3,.,TGTGCCAGCAGTGAATCCATGGAGGAGGTGAGCACAGATACGCAGTATTTT,CASSESMEEVSTDTQYF
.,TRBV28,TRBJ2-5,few,TGTGCCAGCAGTTCACGGAGGACTCAAGAGACCCAGTACTTC,CASSSRRTQETQYF
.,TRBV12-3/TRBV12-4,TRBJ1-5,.,TGTGCCAACACTCGAGGGCCGTATCAGCCCCAGCATTTT,CANTRGPYQPQHF
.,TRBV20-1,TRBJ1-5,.,TGCAGTGCTAGTCACGGGTCTTATAGCAATCAGCCCCAGCATTTT,CSASHGSYSNQPQHF
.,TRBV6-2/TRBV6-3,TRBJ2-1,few,TGTGCCAGCAGCCTGCACGGGGGCGGGTCGTTTAGGGATGAGCAGTTCTTC,CASSLHGGGSFRDEQFF
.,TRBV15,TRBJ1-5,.,TGTGCCACCAGCAGAAAAAGGTCGCAGGGGATTCAGCCCCAGCATTTT,CATSRKRSQGIQPQHF
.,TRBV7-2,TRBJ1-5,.,TGTGCGAGCAGCTTAGTCGCGGGCGACCGGCCCCAGCATTTT,CASSLVAGDRPQHF
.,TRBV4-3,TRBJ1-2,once,TGCGCCAGCAGCCAAGAACCGGGGGTGGGTAACTATGGCTACACCTTC,CASSQEPGVGNYGYTF
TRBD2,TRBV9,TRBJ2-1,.,TGTGCCAGCAGCCCGCCGGGACTAACCCCCATAAATGAGCAGTTCTTC,CASSPPGLTPINEQFF
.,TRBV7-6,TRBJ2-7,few,TGTGCCAGCAGCTTTAATCAGTACGAGCAGTACTTC,CASSFNQYEQYF
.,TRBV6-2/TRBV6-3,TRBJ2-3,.,TGTGCCAGCAGTTACTCGATCAGGGGAGCTACGCAGTATTTT,CASSYSIRGATQYF
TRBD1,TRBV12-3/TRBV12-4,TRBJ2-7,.,TGTGCCGGGGGACAGAATTTCTACGAGCAGTACTTC,CAGGQNFYEQYF
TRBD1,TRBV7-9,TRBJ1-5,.,TGTGCCAGCAGCGCAGGGGGGCGAGAGGGGGATCAGCCCCAGCATTTT,CASSAGGREGDQPQHF
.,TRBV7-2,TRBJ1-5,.,TGTGCCAGCAGCAGCCGGGCCCCAGGGTATCAGCCCCAGCATTTT,CASSSRAPGYQPQHF
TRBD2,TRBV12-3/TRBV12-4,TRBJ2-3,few,TGTGCCAGCAGTGCGCGGACTAGCGGGCTCACAGATACGCAGTATTTT,CASSARTSGLTDTQYF
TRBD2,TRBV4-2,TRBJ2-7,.,TGTGCCAGCAGACAATCCGGGACTAGCGCCTACAATGAGCAGTACTTC,CASRQSGTSAYNEQYF
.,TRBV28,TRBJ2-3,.,TGTGCCAGCAGACCCAGTGGACTGGGACTTAGTACGGATACGCAGTATTTT,CASRPSGLGLSTDTQYF
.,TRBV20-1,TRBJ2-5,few,TGCAGTGCTATAGGGCGGGTTCAAGAGACCCAGTACTTC,CSAIGRVQETQYF
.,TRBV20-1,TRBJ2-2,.,TGCAGTGCTAGATCAGACAGAAGCGCCGGGGAGCTGTTTTTT,CSARSDRSAGELFF
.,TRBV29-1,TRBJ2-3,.,TGCAGCGTTGAAGGACACGGTTCCTCAGATACGCAGTATTTT,CSVEGHGSSDTQYF
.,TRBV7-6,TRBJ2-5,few,TGTGCCAGCAGCGAAAGTCACGAGACCCAGTACTTC,CASSESHETQYF
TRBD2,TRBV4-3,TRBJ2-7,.,TGCGCCAGCAGCCAAGATTTAGGGCTAGCGGCCTACGAGCAGTACTTC,CASSQDLGLAAYEQYF
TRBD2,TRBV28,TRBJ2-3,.,TGTGCCAGCAGGGTAGCGGGAGAAACAGATACGCAGTATTTT,CASRVAGETDTQYF
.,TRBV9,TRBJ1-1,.,TGTGCCAGCAGCTTCACAGGGATCGGCACTGAAGCTTTCTTT,CASSFTGIGTEAFF
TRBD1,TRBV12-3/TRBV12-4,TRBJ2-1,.,TGTGCCAGCAGTCGGACAGGGGTTCGGAACAATGAGCAGTTCTTC,CASSRTGVRNNEQFF
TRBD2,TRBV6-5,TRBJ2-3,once,TGTGCCAGCAGGCCCCCGACTAGCTCTCGCGCAGATACGCAGTATTTT,CASRPPTSSRADTQYF
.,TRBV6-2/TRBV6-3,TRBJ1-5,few,TGTGCCAGCAGTTATCAGGGGTATAGCAATCAGCCCCAGCATTTT,CASSYQGYSNQPQHF
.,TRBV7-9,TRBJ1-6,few,TGTGCCAGCAGCGACGCAGGGAGGAGCTCCTATAATTCACCCCTCCACTTT,CASSDAGRSSYNSPLHF
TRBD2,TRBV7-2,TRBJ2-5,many,TGTGCCAGCAGCTTAGGGGGGGGTCAAGAGACCCAGTACTTC,CASSLGGGQETQYF
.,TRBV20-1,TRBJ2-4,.,TGCAGTGCTAGAGCAATAACAGGGCAAAACATTCAGTACTTC,CSARAITGQNIQYF
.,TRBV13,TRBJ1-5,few,TGTGCCAGCAGCCGAGGAGGAGGAAATAGCAATCAGCCCCAGCATTTT,CASSRGGGNSNQPQHF
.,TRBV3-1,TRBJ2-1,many,TGTGCCAGCAGCCAAGATGCGTTTTGGGGGTTCAGTGAGCAGTTCTTC,CASSQDAFWGFSEQFF
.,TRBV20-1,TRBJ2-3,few,TGCAGTGCTAGGACACAGGGTAATGCGCAGTATTTT,CSARTQGNAQYF
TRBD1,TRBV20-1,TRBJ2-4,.,TGCAGTGCCAGGGGAAGAGCAGGGGGCATTCAGTACTTC,CSARGRAGGIQYF
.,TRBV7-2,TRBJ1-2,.,TGTGCCAGCAGCTTGGAGTTCTATGGCTACACCTTC,CASSLEFYGYTF
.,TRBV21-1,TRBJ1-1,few,TGTGCCAGCAGCAAAGTTGACAGGGAGAACACTGAAGCTTTCTTT,CASSKVDRENTEAFF
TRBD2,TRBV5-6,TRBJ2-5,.,TGTACCAGCAGCTCGCGACTAGCGGGGGTGGAGACCCAGTACTTC,CTSSSRLAGVETQYF
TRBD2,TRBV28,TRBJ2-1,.,TGTGCCAGCAGTAACGGGAGGTGGGATGAGCAGTTCTTC,CASSNGRWDEQFF
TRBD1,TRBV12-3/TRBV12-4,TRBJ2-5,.,TGTGCCAGCAGAGGAACAGGGGGGAGGCAGTACTTC,CASRGTGGRQYF
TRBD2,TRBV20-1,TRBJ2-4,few,TGCAGTGCTTTTAGGACTAGCGGGGGGAGTGGAGCCAAAAACATTCAGTACTTC,CSAFRTSGGSGAKNIQYF
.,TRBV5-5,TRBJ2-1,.,TGTGCCAGCAGCTTGCTCCGGCGCCCGAGCTCCTACAATGAGCAGTTCTTC,CASSLLRRPSSYNEQFF
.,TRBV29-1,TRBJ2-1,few,TGCAGCGTTGAGACACTGGTCGTAACCTACAATGAGCAGTTCTTC,CSVETLVVTYNEQFF
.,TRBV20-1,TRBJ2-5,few,TGCAGTGCTAGAGATGGAGGGGCCTACCAAGAGACCCAGTACTTC,CSARDGGAYQETQYF
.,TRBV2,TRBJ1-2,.,TGTGCCAGCAGACTTGGAACCTCTAACTATGGCTACACCTTC,CASRLGTSNYGYTF
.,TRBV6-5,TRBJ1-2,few,TGTGCCAGCAGTGACCGCCAGGGGAGCTATGGCTACACCTTC,CASSDRQGSYGYTF
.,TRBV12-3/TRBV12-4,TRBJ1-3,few,TGTGCCAGCAGTGGAGGGAGCTCTGGAAACACCATATATTTT,CASSGGSSGNTIYF
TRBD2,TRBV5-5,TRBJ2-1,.,TGTGCCAGCAGCTGGGGCACAGGACGGGAGGACAATGAGCAGTTCTTC,CASSWGTGREDNEQFF
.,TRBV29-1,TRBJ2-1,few,TGCAGCGTTACGATGTATGAGCAGTTCTTC,CSVTMYEQFF